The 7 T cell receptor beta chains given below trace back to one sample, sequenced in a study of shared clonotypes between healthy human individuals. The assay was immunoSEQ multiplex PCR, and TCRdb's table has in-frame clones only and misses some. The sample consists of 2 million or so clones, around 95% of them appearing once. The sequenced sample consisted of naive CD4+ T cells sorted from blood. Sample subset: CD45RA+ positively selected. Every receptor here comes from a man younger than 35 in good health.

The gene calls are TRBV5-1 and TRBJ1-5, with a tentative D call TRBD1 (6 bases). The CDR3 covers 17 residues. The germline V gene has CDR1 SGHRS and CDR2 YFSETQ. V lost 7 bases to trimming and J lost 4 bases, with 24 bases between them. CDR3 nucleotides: TGCGCCAGCGGAGCTTGCCCAGACAGGTTTAAGAATCAGCCCCAGCATTTT. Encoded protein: CASGACPDRFKNQPQHF. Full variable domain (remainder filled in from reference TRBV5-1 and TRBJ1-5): KAGVTQTPRYLIKTRGQQVTLSCSPISGHRSVSWYQQTPGQGLQFLFEYFSETQRNKGNFPGRFSGRQFSNSRSEMNVSTLELGDSALYLCASGACPDRFKNQPQHFGDGTRLSIL.

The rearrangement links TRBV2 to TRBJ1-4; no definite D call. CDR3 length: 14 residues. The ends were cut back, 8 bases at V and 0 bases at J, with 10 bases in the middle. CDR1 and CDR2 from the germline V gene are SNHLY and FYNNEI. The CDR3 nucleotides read TGTGCCAGCGTCAAATCTACAACTAATGAAAAACTGTTTTTT. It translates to CASVKSTTNEKLFF.

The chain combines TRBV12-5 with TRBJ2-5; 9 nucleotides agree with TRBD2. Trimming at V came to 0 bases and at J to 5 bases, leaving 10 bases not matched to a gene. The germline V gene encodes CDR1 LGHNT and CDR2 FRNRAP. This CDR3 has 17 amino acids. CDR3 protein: CASGLVSTGLAGETQYF. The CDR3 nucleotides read TGTGCTAGTGGTTTGGTCTCCACGGGCCTAGCGGGGGAGACCCAGTACTTC.

The DNA of the CDR3 is TGTGCCAGCAGTTTTGGGGTCGACTATGGCTACACCTTC. Translated, it gives CASSFGVDYGYTF. This chain joins TRBV28 and TRBJ1-2; unclear D gene. The V gene's germline CDR1 is MDHEN and CDR2 SYDVKM. The CDR3 length is 13 residues. The ends were cut back, 3 bases at V and 3 bases at J, with 8 bases in the middle.

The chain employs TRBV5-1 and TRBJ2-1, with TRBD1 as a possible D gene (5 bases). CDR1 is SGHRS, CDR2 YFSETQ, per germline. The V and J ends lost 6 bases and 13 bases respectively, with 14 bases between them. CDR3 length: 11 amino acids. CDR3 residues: CASIFQGSQFF. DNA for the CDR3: TGCGCCAGCATTTTTCAGGGATCCCAGTTCTTC.

CDR3 in amino acids: CSVGGPGAGQETQYF. The CDR3 DNA is TGCAGCGTTGGGGGTCCAGGGGCAGGGCAAGAGACCCAGTACTTC. This chain joins TRBV29-1 and TRBJ2-5; possibly TRBD1 for D (6 bases). CDR1 is SQVTM, CDR2 ANQGSEA, per germline. The CDR3 runs to 15 residues. Trimming shortened V by 4 bases and J by 2 bases, and 17 bases separated the two germline ends.

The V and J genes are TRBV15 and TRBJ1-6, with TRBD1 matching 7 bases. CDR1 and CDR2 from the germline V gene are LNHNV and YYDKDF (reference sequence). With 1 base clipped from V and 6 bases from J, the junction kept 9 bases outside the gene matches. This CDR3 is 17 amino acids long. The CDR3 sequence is CATSRASRGPGNSPLHF. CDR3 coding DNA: TGTGCCACCAGCAGAGCCTCGAGGGGGCCGGGTAATTCACCCCTCCACTTT.